This entry lists 9 T cell receptor beta chains sequenced from one sample in a study of blood T cells in healthy people across ages. Through a sample-barcoded 5' primer and a J-beta primer mix, a second PCR was run for about 7 to 12 cycles. TCRdb redid the calling of the 5' RACE reads with MiXCR, one entry per CDR3 protein. The data contain roughly 640,000 distinct CDR3 sequences, under 30% of them singletons. The specimen sequenced was blood. These TCRs come from an elderly woman in good health.

Ten or more counts support this clonotype. This chain joins TRBV5-1 and TRBJ1-4, with 7 bases lining up with TRBD1. CDR3 length equals 15 residues. Germline V gene lookup returns CDR1 SGHRS and CDR2 YFSETQ. V shed 0 bases, J shed 5 bases, and the junction held 4 bases outside the gene matches. CDR3: CASSLGDRGNEKLFF. CDR3 nucleotides: TGCGCCAGCAGCTTGGGGGACAGAGGGAATGAAAAACTGTTTTTT.

About this clonotype: One base away lies a much larger clone, so this may be a sequencing read error. Because the CDR3's place on the DNA is in doubt, the DNA is left out and the CDR3 is given as listed by TCRdb. The J gene is TRBJ2-6, the V gene TRBV5-1. CDR1 SGHRS and CDR2 YFSETQ come from the germline V gene. The CDR3 sequence runs 17 residues, both termini included. The CDR3 protein is CASSLEGWGTGANVRTF.

This clonotype has more than one count but fewer than ten. A much bigger clone sits one base away, suggesting this may be a read error. The chain recombines TRBV5-5 with TRBJ1-5; D uncertain. The V gene's germline CDR1 is SGHKS and CDR2 YYEKEE (reference sequence). This CDR3 contains 13 residues. The CDR3 DNA reads TGTGCCAGCAGCTTGGGGGTCGATCAGCCCCGGCATTTT. Translation: CASSLGVDQPRHF. Full variable domain (rest looked up from reference TRBV5-5 and TRBJ1-5): DAGVTQSPTHLIKTRGQQVTLRCSPISGHKSVSWYQQVLGQGPQFIFQYYEKEERGRGNFPDRFSARQFPNYSSELNVNALLLGDSALYLCASSLGVDQPRHFGDGTRLSIL.

This clonotype was detected ten times or more. The chain combines TRBV28 with TRBJ2-1; maybe TRBD2 (7 bases). V lost 2 bases and J lost 4, with 12 bases in between. CDR1 is MDHEN and CDR2 is SYDVKM in the germline V gene. The CDR3 extends over 15 amino acids. CDR3 DNA sequence: TGTGCCAGCAGTTTACTAGGGGGGGCGTACAATGAGCAGTTCTTC. Translation: CASSLLGGAYNEQFF.

The rearrangement links TRBV20-1 to TRBJ1-2, with 9 bases aligning to TRBD1. The CDR3 extends over 12 amino acids. In germline, CDR1 is DFQATT, CDR2 SNEGSKA (reference sequence). After removal of 6 bases from V and 6 bases from J, the junction contained 5 bases not matched to a gene. CDR3 bases: TGCAGTGCGGGCGGACAGGGGAATGGCTACACCTTC. Protein: CSAGGQGNGYTF.

This clonotype showed up just a few times. The gene calls are TRBV28 and TRBJ1-2; the D is unclear. Germline assignment: CDR1 MDHEN and CDR2 SYDVKM. V lost 7 bases to trimming and J lost 9 bases, with 21 bases between them. This CDR3 contains 14 residues. This chain's CDR3 is CASTQTRRTGSYTF. The DNA for the CDR3 is TGTGCCAGCACCCAGACACGGCGTACGGGGAGCTACACCTTC.

A word on this clonotype: This may be a read error, as it is one base from a much larger clone. The chain recombines TRBV9 with TRBJ2-3; TRBD2 might be the D (5 bases). The CDR3 is 12 amino acids. With 6 bases removed from V and 5 bases from J, the gap between germline ends came to 10 bases. Per the germline V gene, CDR1 is SGDLS and CDR2 is YYNGEE. CDR3 protein: CASNTGGDTQYF. Here the CDR3 DNA reads TGTGCCAGCAACACCGGAGGAGATACGCAGTATTTT.

The chain recombines TRBV5-1 with TRBJ1-4; 8 nucleotides line up with TRBD1. There are 16 residues in the CDR3. The ends lost 2 bases at V and 5 bases at J; junction bases unmatched: 8. Germline-derived CDR1 and CDR2 are SGHRS and YFSETQ. CDR3: CASSLKPGGINEKLFF. The CDR3 DNA sequence: TGCGCCAGCAGCTTAAAGCCAGGGGGCATAAATGAAAAACTGTTTTTT.

This clonotype appeared many times. This chain links TRBV4-2 with TRBJ1-5, with D possibly TRBD1 on 5 matching bases. Trimming left V 0 bases short and J 6 bases short, with 12 bases between. CDR1 LGHNA and CDR2 YNFKEQ come from the germline V gene. This CDR3 has 15 residues. The CDR3 DNA follows: TGTGCCAGCAGCCAAGAGGGGCAGGGTAGTCAGCCCCAGCATTTT. Protein sequence: CASSQEGQGSQPQHF.